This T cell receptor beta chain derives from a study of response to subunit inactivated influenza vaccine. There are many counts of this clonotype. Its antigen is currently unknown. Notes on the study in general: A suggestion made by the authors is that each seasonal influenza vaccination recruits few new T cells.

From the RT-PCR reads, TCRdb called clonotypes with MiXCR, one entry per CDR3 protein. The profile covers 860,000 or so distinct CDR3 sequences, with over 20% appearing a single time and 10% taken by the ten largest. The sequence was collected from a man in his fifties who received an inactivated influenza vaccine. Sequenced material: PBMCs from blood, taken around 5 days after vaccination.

The CDR3 loop is CASSLRLAGGTDTQYF. The CDR3 DNA is TGTGCCAGCAGCTTGAGACTAGCGGGGGGTACAGATACGCAGTATTTT. The chain couples TRBV7-2 to TRBJ2-3; 13 nucleotides agree with TRBD2. Per the germline V gene, CDR1 is SGHTA and CDR2 is FQGNSA. CDR3 size: 16 residues. Trimming removed 3 bases from V and 3 bases from J; junction bases left unmatched: 3.